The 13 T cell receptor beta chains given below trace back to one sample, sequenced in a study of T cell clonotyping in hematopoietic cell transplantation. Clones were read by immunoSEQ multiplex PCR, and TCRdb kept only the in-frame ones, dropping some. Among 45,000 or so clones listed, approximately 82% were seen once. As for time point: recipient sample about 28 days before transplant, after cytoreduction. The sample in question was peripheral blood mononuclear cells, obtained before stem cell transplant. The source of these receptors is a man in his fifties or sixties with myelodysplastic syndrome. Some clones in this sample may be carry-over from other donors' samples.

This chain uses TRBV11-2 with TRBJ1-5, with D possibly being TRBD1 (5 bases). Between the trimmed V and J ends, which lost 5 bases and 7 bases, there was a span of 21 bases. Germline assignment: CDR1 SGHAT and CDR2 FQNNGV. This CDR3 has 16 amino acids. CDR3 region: CASSQEIGGGSQPQHF. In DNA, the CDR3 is TGTGCCAGCAGCCAGGAAATCGGGGGTGGTTCCCAGCCCCAGCATTTT.

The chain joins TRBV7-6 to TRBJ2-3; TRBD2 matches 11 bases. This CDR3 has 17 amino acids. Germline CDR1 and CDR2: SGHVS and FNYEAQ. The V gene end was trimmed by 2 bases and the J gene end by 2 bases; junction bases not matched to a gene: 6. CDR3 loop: CASSLTASGGYTDTQYF. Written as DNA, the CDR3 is TGTGCCAGCAGCTTAACGGCTAGCGGGGGGTACACAGATACGCAGTATTTT.

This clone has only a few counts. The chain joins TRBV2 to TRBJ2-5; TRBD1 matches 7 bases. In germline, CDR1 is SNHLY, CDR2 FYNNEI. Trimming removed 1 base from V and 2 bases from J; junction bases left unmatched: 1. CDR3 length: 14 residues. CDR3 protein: CASSEGTGQETQYF. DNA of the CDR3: TGTGCCAGCAGTGAAGGGACAGGTCAAGAGACCCAGTACTTC.

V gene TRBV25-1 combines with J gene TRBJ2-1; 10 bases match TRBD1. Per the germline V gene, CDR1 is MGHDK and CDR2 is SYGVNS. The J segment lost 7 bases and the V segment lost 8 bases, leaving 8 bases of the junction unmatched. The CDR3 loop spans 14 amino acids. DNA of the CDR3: TGTGCCAGCTCCCCGGACAGGGGGTTTAATGAGCAGTTCTTC. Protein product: CASSPDRGFNEQFF.

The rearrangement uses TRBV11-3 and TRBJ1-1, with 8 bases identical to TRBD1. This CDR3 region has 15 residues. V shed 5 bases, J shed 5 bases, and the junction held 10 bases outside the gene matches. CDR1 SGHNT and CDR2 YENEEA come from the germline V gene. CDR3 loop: CASSPGQGVRTEAFF. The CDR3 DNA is TGTGCCAGCAGCCCCGGACAGGGAGTGAGAACTGAAGCTTTCTTT.

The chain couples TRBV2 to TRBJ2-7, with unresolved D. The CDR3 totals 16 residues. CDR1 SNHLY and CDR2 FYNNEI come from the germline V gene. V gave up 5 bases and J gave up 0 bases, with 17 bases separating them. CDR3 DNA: TGTGCCAGCAGTTCACCTAGGGCCCTCCTCTCCTACGAGCAGTACTTC. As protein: CASSSPRALLSYEQYF. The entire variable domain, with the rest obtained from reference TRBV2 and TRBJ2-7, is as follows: EPEVTQTPSHQVTQMGQEVILRCVPISNHLYFYWYRQILGQKVEFLVSFYNNEISEKSEIFDDQFSVERPDGSNFTLKIRSTKLEDSAMYFCASSSPRALLSYEQYFGPGTRLTVT.

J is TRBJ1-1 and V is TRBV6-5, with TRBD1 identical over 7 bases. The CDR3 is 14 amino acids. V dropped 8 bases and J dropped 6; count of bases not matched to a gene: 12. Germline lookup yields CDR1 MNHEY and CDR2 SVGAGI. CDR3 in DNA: TGTGCCAGCGCGGGAGGGGGCGACGGTCCTGAAGCTTTCTTT. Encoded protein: CASAGGGDGPEAFF.

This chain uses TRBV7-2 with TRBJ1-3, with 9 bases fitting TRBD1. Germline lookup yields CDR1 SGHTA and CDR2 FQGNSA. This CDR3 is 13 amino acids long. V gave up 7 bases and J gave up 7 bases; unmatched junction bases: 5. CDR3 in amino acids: CASKDRGANTIYF. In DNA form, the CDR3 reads TGTGCCAGCAAGGACAGGGGAGCGAACACCATATATTTT.

The CDR3: CASSFRDSYGYTF. DNA for the CDR3: TGTGCCAGTAGTTTCCGGGACAGCTATGGCTACACCTTC. V usage is TRBV19 and J usage is TRBJ1-2; 7 bases are a match to TRBD1. J was trimmed by 4 bases and V by 5 bases; bases with no gene match: 4. There are 13 residues in the CDR3. Germline-derived CDR1 and CDR2 are LNHDA and SQIVND (reference sequence).

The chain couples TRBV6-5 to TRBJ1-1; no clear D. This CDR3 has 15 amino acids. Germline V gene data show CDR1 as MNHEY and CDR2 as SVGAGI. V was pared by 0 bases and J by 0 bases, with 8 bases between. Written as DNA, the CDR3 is TGTGCCAGCAGTTACTCTGCAGGAATGAACACTGAAGCTTTCTTT. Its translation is CASSYSAGMNTEAFF.

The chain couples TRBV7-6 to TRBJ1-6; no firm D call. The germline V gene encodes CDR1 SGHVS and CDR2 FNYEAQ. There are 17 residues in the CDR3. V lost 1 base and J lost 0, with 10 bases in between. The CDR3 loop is CASSLDLRNSYNSPLHF. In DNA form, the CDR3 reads TGTGCCAGCAGCTTAGATCTGAGAAACTCCTATAATTCACCCCTCCACTTT.

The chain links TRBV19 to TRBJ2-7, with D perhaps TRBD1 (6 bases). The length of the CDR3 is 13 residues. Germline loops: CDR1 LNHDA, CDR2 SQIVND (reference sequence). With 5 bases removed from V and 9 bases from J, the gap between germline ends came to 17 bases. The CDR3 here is CASSLYRDGVQYF. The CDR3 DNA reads TGTGCCAGTAGTCTCTACAGGGACGGGGTGCAGTACTTC.

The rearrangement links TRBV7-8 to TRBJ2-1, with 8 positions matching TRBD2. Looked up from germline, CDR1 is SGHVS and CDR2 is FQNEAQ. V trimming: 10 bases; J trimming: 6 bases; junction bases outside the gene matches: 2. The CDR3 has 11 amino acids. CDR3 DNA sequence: TGTGCCATACTAGCGGCCAATGAGCAGTTCTTC. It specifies CAILAANEQFF.